Following are 2 T cell receptor beta chains from one sample sequenced in a study of post-analysis software for immune sequencing data. Findings and caveats of the study: Patients used about five TRBV segments, including TRBV5-6, TRBV5-1 and TRBV20-1, more often than controls.

TCR beta cDNA libraries included unique molecular identifiers. TCRdb analysed the PCR reads with MiXCR anew, one entry per CDR3 protein. Altogether roughly 600,000 distinct CDR3 sequences are present, 44% being singletons, with the ten largest covering 1.7%. No cognate antigen is known for these TCRs. Material for sequencing was blood. The receptors originated from a girl aged 5-17 years with multiple sclerosis.

This clonotype has just one count. The junction shows a germline mismatch at one end, possibly a read error. V usage is TRBV12-3 or TRBV12-4 and J usage is TRBJ1-1, with D tentatively TRBD1 (5 bases). The CDR3 has 14 residues. CDR3 in amino acids: CASSLGGGNTGAFF. CDR3 nucleotides: TGTGCCAGCAGTTTAGGGGGGGGAAACACTGGAGCTTTCTTT.

This sequence joins TRBV5-6 and TRBJ2-7; D is tentatively TRBD1 or TRBD2 (5 bases each). Trimming pared 6 bases from V and 2 bases from J, leaving 9 bases between. The CDR3 loop spans 12 amino acids. Germline CDR1 SGHDT, CDR2 YYEEEE. The CDR3 is CASTGATYEQYF. CDR3 sequence (DNA): TGTGCCAGCACCGGGGCGACCTACGAGCAGTACTTC.